These 17 T cell receptor beta chains came from one sample sequenced in a study of radiotherapy plus CTLA-4 blockade in lung cancer. The assay was immunoSEQ multiplex PCR, and TCRdb's table has in-frame clones only and misses some. This sample has some 15,000 clones, with roughly 72% found just once. The source was peripheral blood, collected from a patient treated with radiotherapy plus ipilimumab. The source is a human donor with non-small cell lung cancer whose response to radiotherapy plus ipilimumab could not be evaluated.

The chain uses TRBV4-2 and TRBJ1-1; no firm D call. Germline V lookup: CDR1 LGHNA, CDR2 YNFKEQ. V was cut by 3 bases and J by 3 bases, with 17 bases left in between. There are 16 residues in the CDR3. CDR3 coding DNA: TGTGCCAGCAGCCAGATCGAGGGCCTATGGGACACTGAAGCTTTCTTT. Translation gives CASSQIEGLWDTEAFF.

The rearrangement links TRBV7-7 to TRBJ2-3, with D possibly being TRBD2 (6 bases). V was shortened by 3 bases and J by 5 bases, with 12 bases between the two germline ends. Germline CDR1 SSHAT, CDR2 FNYEAQ (reference sequence). This CDR3 comprises 14 residues. CDR3 region: CASSLGVGGDTQYF. CDR3 nucleotides: TGTGCCAGCAGCTTGGGCGTCGGGGGAGATACGCAGTATTTT.

This clone is medium-sized by share. The chain recombines TRBV4-2 with TRBJ1-2, with 7 bases lining up with TRBD1. The ends lost 5 bases at V and 8 bases at J; junction bases unmatched: 8. CDR1 and CDR2 from the germline V gene are LGHNA and YNFKEQ. The CDR3 extends over 13 amino acids. Here the CDR3 reads CASSNTGAGGYTF. In DNA form, the CDR3 reads TGTGCCAGCAGCAATACAGGGGCAGGAGGCTACACCTTC.

This chain uses TRBV5-1 with TRBJ2-2; 12 positions agree with TRBD1. Germline-derived CDR1 and CDR2 are SGHRS and YFSETQ. V shed 4 bases, J shed 5 bases, and the junction held 9 bases outside the gene matches. The CDR3 contains 17 residues. The CDR3 region is CASSAGQGAVSTGELFF. The CDR3 DNA reads as TGCGCCAGCAGCGCGGGACAGGGGGCCGTAAGTACCGGGGAGCTGTTTTTT. Combining the CDR3 with reference TRBV5-1 and TRBJ2-2 gives the whole variable domain KAGVTQTPRYLIKTRGQQVTLSCSPISGHRSVSWYQQTPGQGLQFLFEYFSETQRNKGNFPGRFSGRQFSNSRSEMNVSTLELGDSALYLCASSAGQGAVSTGELFFGEGSRLTVL.

This clone was seen more than once but under ten times. The chain carries TRBV20-1 and TRBJ1-1; weak D call: TRBD1 (6 bases). The V gene lost 0 bases and the J gene lost 13 bases, with 9 bases spanning the gap. There are 10 residues in the CDR3. CDR1 and CDR2 from the germline V gene are DFQATT and SNEGSKA (reference sequence). The CDR3 spells CSAREAGVFF. The CDR3 region has the DNA TGCAGTGCTAGAGAGGCAGGGGTTTTCTTT.

The genes are TRBV28 and TRBJ1-6; 9 nucleotides agree with TRBD1. CDR1 and CDR2 (germline): MDHEN, SYDVKM. V lost 7 bases to trimming and J lost 8 bases; unmatched junction nucleotides: 9. The CDR3 is 15 amino acids. CDR3 nucleotides: TGTGCCAGCACCCGTGGGGACAGGGACTATTCACCCCTCCACTTT. Encoded protein: CASTRGDRDYSPLHF.

The gene calls are TRBV4-1 and TRBJ2-1; the D is unclear. Germline CDR1 is MGHRA and CDR2 is YSYEKL. V lost 0 bases, J lost 8 bases, and 8 bases lay in between. The CDR3 spans 13 residues. CDR3 protein: CASSQDLVDEQFF. The CDR3 coding sequence is TGCGCCAGCAGCCAAGATTTAGTCGATGAGCAGTTCTTC.

The rearrangement joins TRBV27 to TRBJ1-6, with 9 bases fitting TRBD1. V shed 5 bases and J 10 bases; nucleotides not matched to a gene: 6. Germline-derived CDR1 and CDR2 are MNHEY and SMNVEV (reference sequence). This CDR3 is built from 14 residues. The CDR3 loop reads CASSGDRAGSPLHF. CDR3 nucleotides: TGTGCCAGCAGTGGGGACAGGGCGGGCTCACCCCTCCACTTT.

This CDR3 is CASSPGHLSNYGYTF. In DNA form, the CDR3 reads TGTGCCAGCTCACCGGGCCACCTCTCTAACTATGGCTACACCTTC. The V call is TRBV18, the J call TRBJ1-2, with D uncertain. With 3 bases removed from V and 0 bases from J, the gap between germline ends came to 11 bases. The germline CDR1 and CDR2 sequences are KGHSH and LQKENI. The CDR3 runs to 15 residues.

The chain joins TRBV29-1 to TRBJ1-1; 8 bases fit TRBD1. CDR3 length: 13 amino acids. CDR1 is SQVTM and CDR2 is ANQGSEA in the germline V gene. The CDR3 protein is CRGGGQGGTEAFF. In DNA form, the CDR3 reads TGCAGAGGGGGTGGACAGGGAGGCACTGAAGCTTTCTTT.

The chain joins TRBV6-1 to TRBJ2-5, with 7 bases aligning to TRBD2. The J call may not be correct, given that the DNA end is closer to TRBJ2-7. The CDR3 spans 13 residues. Germline values: CDR1 MNHNS, CDR2 SASEGT. CDR3 in DNA: TGTGCCAGCCGCGATAGCGGGCTCTACGAGCAGTACTTC. This codes for CASRDSGLYEQYF.

The chain combines TRBV2 with TRBJ2-1; TRBD1 is a possible D gene (5 bases). The germline V gene has CDR1 SNHLY and CDR2 FYNNEI. V was pared by 2 bases and J by 3 bases, with 14 bases between. This CDR3 contains 16 residues. The CDR3 spells CASSEHSGQGYNEQFF. DNA of the CDR3: TGTGCCAGCAGTGAACACAGTGGGCAGGGCTACAATGAGCAGTTCTTC.

This chain connects TRBV27 to TRBJ1-3; D is uncertain. CDR3 length: 13 amino acids. The V end was cut by 6 bases, the J end by 2 bases, with 8 bases between. Germline V gene data show CDR1 as MNHEY and CDR2 as SMNVEV (reference sequence). The CDR3 nucleotides read TGTGCCAGCAGACCCTCAGCTGGAAACACCATATATTTT. It specifies CASRPSAGNTIYF.

The rearrangement links TRBV5-4 to TRBJ2-1, with D possibly TRBD1 on 6 matching bases. V was pared by 2 bases and J by 8 bases, with 11 bases between. CDR3 length equals 13 residues. The germline V gene encodes CDR1 SGHNT and CDR2 YYREEE (reference sequence). The DNA for the CDR3 is TGTGCCAGCAGCTTACAGGGCCGGGATGAGCAGTTCTTC. This translates into CASSLQGRDEQFF.

The V call is TRBV6-6, the J call TRBJ2-3; the D is unclear. This CDR3 is built from 13 residues. Germline V CDR1 and CDR2: MNHNY, SVGAGI (reference sequence). V was trimmed by 7 bases and J by 1 base, leaving 9 bases between them. As DNA, the CDR3 is TGTGCCAGCACTACGTCTCGCACAGATACGCAGTATTTT. Amino acids: CASTTSRTDTQYF.

This clone has just a few counts. The genes are TRBV10-3 and TRBJ1-1, with 8 bases matching TRBD1. CDR3 length: 16 residues. V dropped 6 bases and J dropped 0; count of bases not matched to a gene: 9. Germline values: CDR1 ENHRY, CDR2 SYGVKD. The CDR3: CAIRRGQGSMNTEAFF. In nucleotides, the CDR3 is TGTGCCATCAGACGAGGACAGGGTTCCATGAACACTGAAGCTTTCTTT.

This chain links TRBV6-5 with TRBJ2-3; D is possibly TRBD1 (5 bases). The CDR3 runs to 13 residues. The V and J ends lost 8 bases and 1 base respectively, with 10 bases between them. From germline, CDR1 is MNHEY and CDR2 SVGAGI. The CDR3 DNA sequence: TGTGCCAGCTGCAGGGATGGCACAGATACGCAGTATTTT. This sequence encodes CASCRDGTDTQYF.